The 18 T cell receptor beta chains listed next were all sequenced from one sample in a study of T cell repertoires in cytomegalovirus infection. TCRdb ran MiXCR on the reads and lists one entry per CDR3 protein. The sample shows some 480,000 distinct CDR3 sequences, 30% to 40% of them seen only once. What these receptors recognize is not known. Sequenced material: cultured PBMCs, taken from culture after CMV antigen stimulation. The receptors derive from a human donor in good health (CMV status not recorded). Some clones in this sample may be carry-over from other donors' samples.

The J gene is TRBJ2-7, the V gene TRBV28; maybe TRBD2 (6 bases). V lost 4 bases to trimming and J lost 0 bases, with 16 bases between them. This CDR3 is built from 16 residues. Per germline, CDR1 MDHEN and CDR2 SYDVKM. CDR3 sequence reads: CASSWGEADVSYEQYF. The DNA of the CDR3 is TGTGCCAGCAGTTGGGGGGAAGCAGACGTCTCCTACGAGCAGTACTTC.

This clonotype was recorded many times. This chain connects TRBV7-2 to TRBJ2-5; 7 bases are a match to TRBD2. This CDR3 spans 16 amino acids. J gave up 1 base and V 3 bases, and 8 bases lay outside the gene matches. CDR1 and CDR2 (germline): SGHTA, FQGNSA. CDR3 in amino acids: CASSLLGGESQETQYF. The CDR3 DNA reads TGTGCCAGCAGCTTGTTGGGGGGGGAAAGCCAAGAGACCCAGTACTTC.

The chain employs TRBV30 and TRBJ1-2; a possible D gene is TRBD1 (5 bases). V was cut by 1 base and J by 4 bases, with 13 bases left in between. Germline-derived CDR1 and CDR2 are GTSNPN and SVGIG (reference sequence). This CDR3 region has 14 residues. The DNA of the CDR3 is TGTGCCTGGAGTGACTCCCTGGGACCCTATGGCTACACCTTC. Its translation: CAWSDSLGPYGYTF.

This clonotype showed up just a few times. The chain uses TRBV12-3 or TRBV12-4 and TRBJ2-3, with 7 bases identical to TRBD2. The trim removed 7 bases at V and 5 bases at J, leaving 12 bases unmatched. The CDR3 has 15 residues. The CDR3 protein is CASTPASGLRDTQYF. CDR3 DNA sequence: TGTGCCAGCACCCCGGCTAGCGGTCTGAGAGATACGCAGTATTTT.

This clonotype was seen more than once but under ten times. The chain carries TRBV7-2 and TRBJ1-6; a possible D gene is TRBD1 (6 bases). V was trimmed by 5 bases and J by 6 bases, leaving 17 bases between them. Germline values: CDR1 SGHTA, CDR2 FQGNSA. The length of the CDR3 is 16 residues. This CDR3 reads CASSPIPAGVNSPLHF. The CDR3 bases are TGTGCCAGCAGCCCTATACCGGCAGGGGTTAATTCACCCCTCCACTTT.

The V call is TRBV12-3 or TRBV12-4, the J call TRBJ1-1, with D perhaps TRBD1 (5 bases). CDR3 length: 12 residues. V was cut by 6 bases and J by 7 bases, with 12 bases left in between. CDR3 protein: CASSPSGDEAFF. The CDR3 nucleotides are TGTGCCAGCAGCCCCTCGGGGGATGAAGCTTTCTTT.

This clonotype was counted only a few times. The rearrangement uses TRBV6-2 or TRBV6-3 and TRBJ2-3; D call uncertain. Germline V CDR1 and CDR2: MNHEY, SVGEGT. The CDR3 covers 13 residues. Trimming pared 7 bases from V and 10 bases from J, leaving 18 bases between. CDR3 sequence: CASTPASDRAQYF. The DNA for the CDR3 is TGTGCCAGCACGCCGGCCTCTGACCGAGCGCAGTATTTT.

This rearrangement joins TRBV4-1 to TRBJ2-1; D perhaps matches TRBD2 (5 bases). Germline values: CDR1 MGHRA, CDR2 YSYEKL. Trimming cost V 1 base and J 0 bases, with 10 bases left between them. This CDR3 contains 16 residues. This CDR3 is CASSQGAGGSYNEQFF. The CDR3 DNA sequence: TGCGCCAGCAGCCAAGGGGCCGGAGGCTCCTACAATGAGCAGTTCTTC.

This sequence joins TRBV6-2 or TRBV6-3 and TRBJ2-7; unclear D gene. There are 13 residues in the CDR3. CDR1 is MNHEY and CDR2 is SVGEGT in the germline V gene. V was shortened by 0 bases and J by 2 bases, with 5 bases between the two germline ends. Here the CDR3 reads CASSYSRAYEQYV. CDR3 bases: TGTGCCAGCAGTTACTCTCGGGCCTACGAGCAGTACGTC.

A few counts support this clonotype. The chain is built from TRBV7-2 and TRBJ2-1, with 10 bases matching TRBD2. J was trimmed by 12 bases and V by 1 base; bases with no gene match: 15. The CDR3 runs to 17 residues. The germline CDR1 and CDR2 sequences are SGHTA and FQGNSA. CDR3 bases: TGTGCCAGCAGCTTAGGTCCCACTAGCGGGACCCGGAAAGGGCAGTTCTTC. Amino acids: CASSLGPTSGTRKGQFF.

This clonotype appeared many times. This rearrangement joins TRBV11-2 to TRBJ1-2, with 7 bases fitting TRBD1. CDR1 SGHAT and CDR2 FQNNGV come from the germline V gene. With V trimmed by 1 base and J by 0 bases, 2 bases remained unmatched. The CDR3 loop spans 15 amino acids. The CDR3 sequence is CASSLGGTANYGYTF. CDR3 nucleotide sequence: TGTGCCAGCAGCTTAGGAGGGACAGCTAACTATGGCTACACCTTC.

This clonotype was found a few times. The rearrangement links TRBV12-3 or TRBV12-4 to TRBJ2-1; 13 nucleotides agree with TRBD2. V lost 6 bases, J lost 8 bases, and 10 bases stayed unmatched. This CDR3 is 16 amino acids long. The CDR3 sequence: CASRPGTSGTIYEQFF. The CDR3, as DNA: TGTGCCAGCAGACCCGGGACTAGCGGGACCATCTATGAGCAGTTCTTC.

This chain connects TRBV5-3 to TRBJ1-5; no clear D. TRBV5-3 is classed as an ORF, of uncertain function. CDR3 length: 14 residues. Trimming shortened V by 8 bases and J by 0 bases, and 12 bases separated the two germline ends. The CDR3: CASSRRGSNQPQHF. Here the CDR3 DNA reads TGTGCCAGCAGCCGCCGGGGTAGCAATCAGCCCCAGCATTTT.

A few counts support this clonotype. J is TRBJ1-6 and V is TRBV12-3 or TRBV12-4; unclear D gene. V lost 11 bases and J lost 10, with 12 bases in between. The length of the CDR3 is 11 residues. CDR3 amino acids: CASQGGSPLHF. CDR3 nucleotides: TGTGCCTCACAAGGAGGATCACCCCTCCACTTT.

This clonotype has only a few counts. J is TRBJ1-1 and V is TRBV29-1; no reliable D call. CDR3 length: 11 amino acids. In germline, CDR1 is SQVTM, CDR2 ANQGSEA. V lost 8 bases and J lost 0, with 7 bases in between. The CDR3 region has the DNA TGCAGCATTACAGTGAACACTGAAGCTTTCTTT. This encodes CSITVNTEAFF. The whole variable domain, filled in from reference TRBV29-1 and TRBJ1-1, reads SAVISQKPSRDICQRGTSLTIQCQVDSQVTMMFWYRQQPGQSLTLIATANQGSEATYESGFVIDKFPISRPNLTFSTLTVSNMSPEDSSIYLCSITVNTEAFFGQGTRLTVV.

This clonotype has just a few counts. The chain couples TRBV4-1 to TRBJ2-1; D not resolved. CDR1 is MGHRA, CDR2 YSYEKL, per germline. This CDR3 is built from 14 residues. V lost 0 bases, J lost 6 bases, and 9 bases lay in between. As DNA, the CDR3 is TGCGCCAGCAGCCAAGACGCCCGAGTCAATGAGCAGTTCTTC. Translated: CASSQDARVNEQFF.

This CDR3 reads CASSYNGNQPQHF. The CDR3 nucleotides are TGTGCCAGCAGTTATAACGGCAATCAGCCCCAGCATTTT. The rearrangement joins TRBV6-5 to TRBJ1-5; no clear D. Germline V gives CDR1 MNHEY, CDR2 SVGAGI. The CDR3 covers 13 residues. V lost 3 bases and J lost 2, with 5 bases in between.

The chain links TRBV27 to TRBJ2-1; 8 bases map to TRBD2. The CDR3 has 13 amino acids. CDR1 is MNHEY and CDR2 is SMNVEV in the germline V gene (reference sequence). The ends lost 3 bases at V and 9 bases at J; junction bases unmatched: 4. The CDR3 spells CASSFPGGGEQFF. CDR3 DNA: TGTGCCAGCAGTTTTCCGGGAGGGGGTGAGCAGTTCTTC.